Listed below are T cell receptor beta chains from one sample, sequenced in a study of T cells in Graves' hyperthyroidism and ophthalmopathy. TCRdb redid the calling of the multiplex PCR reads with MiXCR, one entry per CDR3 protein. Here the sample spans a few hundred thousand distinct CDR3 sequences, around 42% being singletons. Sequenced: peripheral blood or thyroid tissue (not recorded which). These TCRs come from a woman younger than 30 with Graves' hyperthyroidism. CDR3s include the opening cysteine and the closing phenylalanine or tryptophan. D genes are given only for firm matches. A row's size may be missing; if present it is once, few, many or a size class.

v_call	clone_size	d_call	j_call	cdr3_aa	cdr3_nt
TRBV7-9	-	-	TRBJ2-6	CASSAQGANVLTF	TGTGCCAGCAGCGCACAGGGGGCCAACGTCCTGACTTTC
TRBV12-3/TRBV12-4	few	-	TRBJ2-2	CASRRELFF	TGTGCCAGCAGGCGGGAGCTGTTTTTT
TRBV24-1	many	TRBD2	TRBJ2-2	CATSDPGTRPGELFF	TGTGCCACCAGTGATCCCGGGACTAGACCCGGGGAGCTGTTTTTT
TRBV6-5	-	TRBD1	TRBJ1-2	CASTLTQGGGYTF	TGTGCCAGCACCTTAACACAGGGGGGCGGCTACACCTTC
TRBV29-1	many	TRBD2	TRBJ2-7	CSVGTSGTYEQYF	TGCAGCGTTGGGACTAGCGGGACCTACGAGCAGTACTTC
TRBV19	many	-	TRBJ1-5	CASSPTGGMGQPQHF	TGTGCCAGTAGTCCAACCGGGGGAATGGGGCAGCCCCAGCATTTT
TRBV7-1	-	TRBD1	TRBJ1-2	CASSSLGDRAYTF	TGTGCCAGCAGCTCACTGGGGGACAGGGCCTACACCTTC
TRBV10-3	many	-	TRBJ1-6	CAISESNNSPLHF	TGTGCCATCAGTGAGTCGAATAATTCACCCCTCCACTTT
TRBV2	-	-	TRBJ1-1	CASIGSANTEAFF	TGTGCCAGCATCGGGTCCGCGAACACTGAAGCTTTCTTT
TRBV5-1	many	-	TRBJ2-6	CASTERRSGANVLTF	TGCGCCAGCACCGAGCGGAGATCTGGGGCCAACGTCCTGACTTTC
TRBV10-2	-	-	TRBJ1-2	CASGRESVRVYGYTF	TGCGCCAGCGGACGTGAGTCGGTCAGGGTATATGGCTACACCTTC
TRBV3-1	many	TRBD2	TRBJ2-7	CASSPGLAGHEQYF	TGTGCCAGCAGCCCCGGACTAGCGGGACACGAGCAGTACTTC
TRBV5-8	many	TRBD2	TRBJ2-7	CASSSQLAGGSYEQYF	TGTGCCAGCAGCTCCCAACTAGCGGGAGGCTCCTACGAGCAGTACTTC
TRBV4-3	many	TRBD1	TRBJ1-1	CASSQMGQGLAFF	TGCGCCAGCAGCCAAATGGGACAGGGGCTTGCTTTCTTT
TRBV20-1	many	TRBD1	TRBJ1-1	CSAIGDRGGQGTEAFF	TGCAGTGCTATCGGGGACAGGGGTGGACAGGGGACTGAAGCTTTCTTT
TRBV30	-	TRBD2	TRBJ2-7	CAWSQLAEIYEQYF	TGTGCCTGGAGTCAACTAGCGGAAATTTACGAGCAGTACTTC